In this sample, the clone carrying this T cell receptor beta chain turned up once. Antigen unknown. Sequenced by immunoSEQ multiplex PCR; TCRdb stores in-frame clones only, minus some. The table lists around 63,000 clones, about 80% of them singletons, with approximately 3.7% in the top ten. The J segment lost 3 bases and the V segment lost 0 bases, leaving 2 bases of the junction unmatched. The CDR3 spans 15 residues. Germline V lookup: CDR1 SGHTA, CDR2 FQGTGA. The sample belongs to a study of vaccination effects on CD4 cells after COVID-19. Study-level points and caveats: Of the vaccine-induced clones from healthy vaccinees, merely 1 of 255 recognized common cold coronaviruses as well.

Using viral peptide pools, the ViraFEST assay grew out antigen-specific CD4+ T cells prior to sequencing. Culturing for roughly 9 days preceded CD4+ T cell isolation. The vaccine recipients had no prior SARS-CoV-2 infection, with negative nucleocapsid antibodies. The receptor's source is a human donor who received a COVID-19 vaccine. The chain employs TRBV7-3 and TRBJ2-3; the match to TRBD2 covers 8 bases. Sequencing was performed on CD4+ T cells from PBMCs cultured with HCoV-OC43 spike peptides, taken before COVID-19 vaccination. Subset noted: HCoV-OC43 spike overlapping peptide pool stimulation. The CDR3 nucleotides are TGTGCCAGCAGCTTAACGGCGGGGGGAACAGATACGCAGTATTTT. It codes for CASSLTAGGTDTQYF.